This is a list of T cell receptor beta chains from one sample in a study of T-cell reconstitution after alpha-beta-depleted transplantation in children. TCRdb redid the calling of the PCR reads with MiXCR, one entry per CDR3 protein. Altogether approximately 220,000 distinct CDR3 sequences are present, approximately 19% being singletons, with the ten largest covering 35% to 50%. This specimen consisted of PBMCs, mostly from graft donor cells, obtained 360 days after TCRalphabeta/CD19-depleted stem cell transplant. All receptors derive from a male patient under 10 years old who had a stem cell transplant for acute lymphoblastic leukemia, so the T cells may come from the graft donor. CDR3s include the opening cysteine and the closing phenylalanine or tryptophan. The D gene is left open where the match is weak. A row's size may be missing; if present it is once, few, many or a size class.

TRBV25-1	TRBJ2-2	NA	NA	CASSELVEFKGPANTGELFF	TGTGCCAGCAGTGAATTGGTTGAGTTTAAGGGGCCCGCGAACACCGGGGAGCTGTTTTTT
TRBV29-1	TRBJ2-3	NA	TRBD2	CSVRGVVSDTQYF	TGCAGCGTTCGGGGGGTTGTATCTGATACGCAGTATTTT
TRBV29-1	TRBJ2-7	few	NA	CSVEALRGYEQYF	TGCAGCGTTGAAGCCCTTCGGGGTTACGAGCAGTACTTC
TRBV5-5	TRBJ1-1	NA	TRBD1	CASSFWGTGDTEAFF	TGTGCCAGCAGCTTCTGGGGGACAGGGGACACTGAAGCTTTCTTT
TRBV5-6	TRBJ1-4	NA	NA	CASSLLSRANEKLFF	TGTGCCAGCAGCTTGTTGTCCAGGGCTAATGAAAAACTGTTTTTT
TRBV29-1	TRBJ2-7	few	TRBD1	CSVGEGWDRPSYEQYF	TGCAGCGTTGGTGAAGGGTGGGACAGGCCCTCCTACGAGCAGTACTTC
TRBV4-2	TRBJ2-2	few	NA	CASSQEVRTGELFF	TGTGCCAGCAGCCAAGAGGTCAGGACCGGGGAGCTGTTTTTT
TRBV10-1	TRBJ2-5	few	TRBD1	CASSEDRDRIGTQYF	TGCGCCAGCAGTGAGGACCGGGACAGGATTGGGACCCAGTACTTC
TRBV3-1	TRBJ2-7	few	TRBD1	CASSQESNRGSYEQYF	TGTGCCAGCAGCCAAGAATCCAACAGGGGGTCCTACGAGCAGTACTTC
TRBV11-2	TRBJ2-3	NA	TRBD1	CASSRQGGSTDTQYF	TGTGCCAGCAGCCGACAGGGGGGAAGCACAGATACGCAGTATTTT
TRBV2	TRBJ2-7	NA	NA	CASWGLANYEQYF	TGTGCCAGCTGGGGACTTGCCAACTACGAGCAGTACTTC
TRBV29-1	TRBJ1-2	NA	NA	CSVWGGGPLGYTF	TGCAGCGTCTGGGGTGGGGGCCCTCTCGGCTACACCTTC
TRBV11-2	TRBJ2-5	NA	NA	CASSFSNGPGVGETQYF	TGTGCCAGCAGCTTCTCCAACGGCCCCGGGGTTGGAGAGACCCAGTACTTC
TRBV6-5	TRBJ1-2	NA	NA	CASSYGRLYGYTF	TGTGCCAGCAGTTACGGGCGGCTCTATGGCTACACCTTC
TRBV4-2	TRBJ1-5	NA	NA	CASSQEGLNDQPQHF	TGTGCCAGCAGCCAAGAAGGACTGAACGATCAGCCCCAGCATTTT